These T cell receptor beta chains were read from a single sample in a study of shared clonotypes between healthy human individuals. Only in-frame clones appear in the TCRdb table, and some are missing; sequencing was by immunoSEQ multiplex PCR. The repertoire holds 400,000 to 600,000 clones, with about four fifths as singletons. The sequenced material came from PBMCs. The receptors here all came from a woman in her thirties or forties in good health. Some clones in this sample may be carry-over from other donors' samples. The CDR3 runs from the conserved cysteine through the conserved F or W. Expanded clones are given a class, and other clones once, few, many or no size at all.

j_call v_call clone_size cdr3_aa
TRBJ2-5 TRBV2 - CASRGSSGRQETQYF
TRBJ1-1 TRBV6-1 - CASSRSTEAFF
TRBJ1-1 TRBV7-2 - CASSLEGDMNTEAFF
TRBJ1-1 TRBV7-8 - CASSLDVGNTEAFF
TRBJ2-3 TRBV15 few CATSRERTGGTDTQYF
TRBJ2-1 TRBV2 - CASSQDRRAYNEQFF
TRBJ2-3 TRBV5-8 - CASSLFLGDTQYF
TRBJ2-7 TRBV30 - CAWSVGLAYYEQYF
TRBJ1-1 TRBV6-5 - CASSWDRHTEAFF
TRBJ2-1 TRBV7-2 - CASSLRVAGADEQFF
TRBJ1-2 TRBV7-8 - CASSLRQGWDGYTF
TRBJ1-2 TRBV7-9 - CASSLGGTYYGYTF
TRBJ2-5 TRBV2 - CASRDAGTQYF
TRBJ2-7 TRBV2 - CASRTDWESSYEQYF
TRBJ2-2 TRBV29-1 - CSARPSFDTGELFF
TRBJ2-1 TRBV4-1 - CASSRPTSATEQFF
TRBJ2-3 TRBV30 - CARGAAGGTDTQYF
TRBJ2-7 TRBV4-3 - CASSQEIAEGYEQYF
TRBJ2-2 TRBV4-1 - CASSQDRELAGYTGELFF
TRBJ1-4 TRBV7-9 - CASSLAYLQGAANEKLFF
TRBJ1-1 TRBV4-1 once CASSHRDRGTNTEAFF
TRBJ1-2 TRBV5-4 - CASSLAQGVGYTF
TRBJ2-5 TRBV5-4 - CASSLGITSGEETQYF
TRBJ2-2 TRBV5-4 few CASSLDRVLTGELFF
TRBJ1-1 TRBV29-1 - CSVKKAQGANTEAFF
TRBJ1-4 TRBV11-2 few CASSRTGRDEKLFF
TRBJ1-5 TRBV4-1 - CASSHGGVGNQPQHF
TRBJ2-5 TRBV30 - CAWSVGLAVQEETQYF
TRBJ2-2 TRBV4-1 - CASSQITRLLNTGELFF
TRBJ2-7 TRBV19 few CASSLAGGPSYEQYF
TRBJ2-7 TRBV19 - CASSITGDRTDQGVIEQYF
TRBJ2-7 TRBV21-1 - CASSKVGQHSYEQYF
TRBJ2-1 TRBV7-2 - CASSPLGGGDEQFF
TRBJ2-1 TRBV10-3 - CATTYMTGVRNEQFF
TRBJ2-7 TRBV10-2 - CASSESRDRGLGEQYF
TRBJ1-4 TRBV15 - CATSRGQGEKLFF
TRBJ2-3 TRBV4-3 - CASSQAGRSTDTQYF
TRBJ2-2 TRBV19 once CASSTGLSTGELFF
- TRBV25-1 few CASSDGRTKTYEQYF
TRBJ2-2 TRBV4-1 - CASSQDSGRNTGELFF
TRBJ2-1 TRBV9 - CASSPYPSEGGNEQFF